The 25 T cell receptor beta chains reported below all come from one sample, sequenced in a study of shared clonotypes between healthy human individuals (dated by TCRdb to about 2020). Library creation used the immunoSEQ multiplex PCR assay. TCRdb obtained this table from immuneACCESS and retained in-frame rearrangements with V and J assigned. These tables miss some clones; where compared with another copy, unresolved V genes account for less than half of the shortfall, and the remainder is unexplained. Present in this sample are approximately 110,000 clones, less than 75% of which were seen just once. The ten largest clones add up to more than 20% of the sample. Sequencing was carried out using memory CD8+ T cells sorted from blood. The cell subset or site label corresponds to: CD45RO+ cells pooled with CCR7-negative TemRA cells. The source is a woman younger than 45 in good health.

V is TRBV11-2 and J is TRBJ2-3, with 8 bases identical to TRBD1. V was clipped by 8 bases and J by 1 base; unmatched bases: 11. Germline V gene lookup returns CDR1 SGHAT and CDR2 FQNNGV. This CDR3 contains 16 residues. The DNA of the CDR3 is TGTGCCAGCGGGAACAAGGACAGGGTGGGCACAGATACGCAGTATTTT. Translated: CASGNKDRVGTDTQYF.

V gene TRBV6-5 combines with J gene TRBJ1-4; D gene unclear. CDR1 and CDR2 from the germline V gene are MNHEY and SVGAGI. The CDR3 runs 16 residues. V lost 2 bases, J lost 3 bases, and 13 bases lay in between. The CDR3 DNA reads as TGTGCCAGCAGTTACACGTGGAGGGCGTCTAATGAAAAACTGTTTTTT. Amino acid sequence: CASSYTWRASNEKLFF.

In its sample, this clone was seen a few times. This chain joins TRBV6-5 and TRBJ2-3, with 9 bases matching TRBD1. The CDR3 consists of 15 residues. After removal of 5 bases from V and 4 bases from J, the junction contained 7 bases not matched to a gene. The germline gives CDR1 MNHEY, CDR2 SVGAGI. The CDR3: CASSPMDRGPDTQYF. The CDR3 region has the DNA TGTGCCAGCAGTCCGATGGACAGGGGCCCAGATACGCAGTATTTT.

The chain links TRBV7-8 to TRBJ2-7, with D perhaps matching TRBD1 (6 bases). Trimming shortened V by 5 bases and J by 3 bases, and 17 bases separated the two germline ends. Germline V gene sequence: CDR1 SGHVS, CDR2 FQNEAQ. The CDR3 runs to 15 residues. The CDR3 bases are TGTGCCAGCAGCACCACTCAGGACAGTAACTACGAGCAGTACTTC. Residues: CASSTTQDSNYEQYF.

This clone was recorded only once. This chain joins TRBV19 and TRBJ2-1; a weak D match, TRBD1 (5 bases). Germline V gene lookup returns CDR1 LNHDA and CDR2 SQIVND (reference sequence). CDR3 size: 13 residues. Between the trimmed V and J ends, which lost 7 bases and 4 bases, there was a span of 11 bases. CDR3 region: CASTHQGYNEQFF. CDR3 nucleotide sequence: TGTGCCAGTACCCACCAGGGTTACAATGAGCAGTTCTTC.

This clone appeared a few times. The same CDR3 arises from other DNA sequences in this sample as well. CDR3 sequence: CASSPAGQPQHF. CDR3 in DNA: TGTGCCAGCAGCCCGGCCGGTCAGCCCCAGCATTTT. The chain uses TRBV27 and TRBJ1-5; D uncertain. V lost 6 bases, J lost 6 bases, and 9 bases lay in between. Germline CDR1 is MNHEY and CDR2 is SMNVEV (reference sequence). CDR3 size: 12 residues.

The CDR3 loop is CASSVAGTNPSTDTQYF. The CDR3 DNA sequence: TGTGCCAGCAGCGTAGCGGGAACAAATCCTAGCACAGATACGCAGTATTTT. The chain joins TRBV9 to TRBJ2-3; D perhaps matches TRBD2 (5 bases). CDR1 and CDR2 (germline): SGDLS, YYNGEE. The CDR3 extends over 17 amino acids. The V end lost 0 bases, the J end lost 0 bases, and 14 bases lay between the germline ends.

The count of this clone is one. The CDR3 sequence is CASSLTPIYEQYF. The CDR3 DNA follows: TGTGCCAGCAGTTTAACACCGATCTACGAGCAGTACTTC. The chain recombines TRBV27 with TRBJ2-7; D is ambiguous. Trimming shortened V by 2 bases and J by 3 bases, and 8 bases separated the two germline ends. Germline assignment: CDR1 MNHEY and CDR2 SMNVEV (reference sequence). CDR3 length equals 13 residues.

Only a few counts were recorded for this clone. This chain links TRBV7-9 with TRBJ1-2, with a possible D match to TRBD1 (6 bases). The germline V and J ends were trimmed by 3 bases and 8 bases, with 22 bases remaining between them. CDR1 is SEHNR, CDR2 FQNEAQ, per germline (reference sequence). This CDR3 is built from 16 residues. The CDR3 DNA sequence: TGTGCCAGCAGCTTTAGGGCGTCCGACAGGACCCAAGGCTACACCTTC. It specifies CASSFRASDRTQGYTF.

The rearrangement joins TRBV28 to TRBJ2-2; no firm D call. There are 13 residues in the CDR3. CDR1 is MDHEN, CDR2 SYDVKM, per germline. V lost 1 base and J lost 6, with 6 bases in between. DNA of the CDR3: TGTGCCAGCAGTTTATTACCTCCCGGGGAGCTGTTTTTT. Protein sequence: CASSLLPPGELFF.

The V gene is TRBV7-2, the J gene TRBJ2-1, with no clear D. Germline V gene lookup returns CDR1 SGHTA and CDR2 FQGNSA. This CDR3 is 13 amino acids long. Between the trimmed V and J ends, which lost 5 bases and 11 bases, there was a span of 16 bases. CDR3 residues: CASSPMRSVKQFF. The CDR3 region has the DNA TGTGCCAGCAGCCCCATGAGGAGCGTAAAGCAGTTCTTC.

CDR3 residues: CASSHLAGTLSETQYF. DNA of the CDR3: TGCGCCAGCAGCCACCTAGCGGGAACACTATCAGAGACCCAGTACTTC. The chain is built from TRBV4-1 and TRBJ2-5; 9 nucleotides align to TRBD2. The CDR3 has 16 residues. CDR1 and CDR2 from the germline V gene are MGHRA and YSYEKL. V was pared by 3 bases and J by 4 bases, with 9 bases of the junction left unmatched.

This clone was found a few times. The chain carries TRBV7-6 and TRBJ2-1; TRBD2 aligns across 7 bases. After removal of 5 bases from V and 6 bases from J, the junction contained 4 bases not matched to a gene. The germline V gene has CDR1 SGHVS and CDR2 FNYEAQ. The CDR3 runs 13 residues. In nucleotides, the CDR3 is TGTGCCAGCAGCCTGGGGGGGTTCAATGAGCAGTTCTTC. It specifies CASSLGGFNEQFF.

CDR3 DNA sequence: TGTGCTAGTGGTTTGCAAGTTAGCGGGAGCGGTGAGCAGTTCTTC. It yields the protein CASGLQVSGSGEQFF. The chain links TRBV12-5 to TRBJ2-1; 9 bases align to TRBD2. V shed 2 bases, J shed 9 bases, and the junction held 8 bases outside the gene matches. The germline V gene has CDR1 LGHNT and CDR2 FRNRAP. The CDR3 contains 15 residues.

J is TRBJ2-5 and V is TRBV11-2, with a possible D match to TRBD2 (6 bases). Germline lookup yields CDR1 SGHAT and CDR2 FQNNGV. The CDR3 loop spans 15 amino acids. V dropped 1 base and J dropped 2 bases, with 11 bases sitting between them. CDR3 coding DNA: TGTGCCAGCAGCTTAGTGTCGCGGGGACAAGAGACCCAGTACTTC. Translating gives CASSLVSRGQETQYF.

The rearrangement links TRBV7-9 to TRBJ2-2; 14 bases fit TRBD2. V lost 2 bases, J lost 4 bases, and 6 bases stayed unmatched. This CDR3 is 18 amino acids long. Germline lookup yields CDR1 SEHNR and CDR2 FQNEAQ (reference sequence). The CDR3 reads CASSLLRTSGRFTGELFF. The CDR3 nucleotides are TGTGCCAGCAGCTTATTGCGGACTAGCGGGAGGTTCACCGGGGAGCTGTTTTTT. Full variable domain (remainder filled in from reference TRBV7-9 and TRBJ2-2): DTGVSQNPRHKITKRGQNVTFRCDPISEHNRLYWYRQTLGQGPEFLTYFQNEAQLEKSRLLSDRFSAERPKGSFSTLEIQRTEQGDSAMYLCASSLLRTSGRFTGELFFGEGSRLTVL.

The chain combines TRBV6-6 with TRBJ2-3; possibly TRBD1 for D (5 bases). The CDR3 is 14 amino acids. The V gene lost 7 bases and the J gene lost 1 base, with 12 bases spanning the gap. CDR1 is MNHNY, CDR2 SVGAGI, per germline (reference sequence). The CDR3 region is CASTSDIGTDTQYF. As DNA, the CDR3 is TGTGCCAGCACCTCGGACATTGGCACAGATACGCAGTATTTT.

This chain joins TRBV18 and TRBJ2-7; D is undetermined. Trimming left V 3 bases short and J 0 bases short, with 12 bases between. CDR3 length: 15 residues. Per the germline V gene, CDR1 is KGHSH and CDR2 is LQKENI. The CDR3 DNA follows: TGTGCCAGCTCACCCCCTACGGGTCACTCCTACGAGCAGTACTTC. Amino acids: CASSPPTGHSYEQYF.

V gene TRBV4-1 combines with J gene TRBJ2-6, with D perhaps TRBD2 (6 bases). CDR1 and CDR2 from the germline V gene are MGHRA and YSYEKL. This CDR3 comprises 16 residues. The V and J ends lost 1 base and 2 bases respectively, with 9 bases between them. The CDR3, as DNA: TGCGCCAGCAGCCAAGGATGGGGGGCTGGGGCCAACGTCCTGACTTTC. It translates to CASSQGWGAGANVLTF.

The genes are TRBV7-7 and TRBJ1-1; no reliable D call. In germline, CDR1 is SSHAT, CDR2 FNYEAQ (reference sequence). The CDR3 runs 13 residues. V was shortened by 8 bases and J by 2 bases, with 12 bases between the two germline ends. The CDR3 loop is CASALRENTEAFF. The CDR3 coding sequence is TGTGCCAGCGCCTTACGTGAAAACACTGAAGCTTTCTTT.

The CDR3 DNA is TGTGCCAGCAGCTTCCGGGGCAACCAAGAGACCCAGTACTTC. It specifies CASSFRGNQETQYF. The genes are TRBV11-2 and TRBJ2-5; D is perhaps TRBD1 or TRBD2 (5 bases each). Germline values: CDR1 SGHAT, CDR2 FQNNGV. The V gene lost 3 bases and the J gene lost 0 bases, with 8 bases spanning the gap. The CDR3 contains 14 residues.

The V call is TRBV27, the J call TRBJ2-2; TRBD2 aligns across 10 bases. From germline, CDR1 is MNHEY and CDR2 SMNVEV (reference sequence). The CDR3 consists of 18 residues. The V gene end was trimmed by 5 bases and the J gene end by 4 bases; junction bases not matched to a gene: 13. CDR3 nucleotide sequence: TGTGCCAGCAGTCCGCGGATTAGCGGGAGGCAGGGCACCGGGGAGCTGTTTTTT. Its translation: CASSPRISGRQGTGELFF.

This chain joins TRBV4-1 and TRBJ2-7; the D is unclear. The length of the CDR3 is 13 residues. The germline CDR1 and CDR2 sequences are MGHRA and YSYEKL. With 1 base removed from V and 5 bases from J, the gap between germline ends came to 9 bases. Here the CDR3 DNA reads TGCGCCAGCAGCCAAGGGTTTAGGGACGAGCAGTACTTC. Protein sequence: CASSQGFRDEQYF.

This sequence joins TRBV5-1 and TRBJ2-3; perhaps TRBD2 as D (5 bases). The V gene's germline CDR1 is SGHRS and CDR2 YFSETQ. The V gene lost 2 bases and the J gene lost 5 bases, with 24 bases spanning the gap. The CDR3 has 18 residues. The DNA of the CDR3 is TGCGCCAGCAGCTTACGTTGGGATAGCGCCCTGAGGGTAGATACGCAGTATTTT. This encodes CASSLRWDSALRVDTQYF.

On this clone: A read error is possible here, since a much larger clone lies one base away. The chain links TRBV11-3 to TRBJ2-7; possibly TRBD1 or TRBD2 for D (5 bases each). This CDR3 is 13 amino acids long. The germline V gene has CDR1 SGHNT and CDR2 YENEEA. Trimming removed 3 bases from V and 0 bases from J, with 6 bases in between. The CDR3 sequence is CASSLGDSYEQYF. CDR3 bases: TGTGCCAGCAGCTTGGGGGACTCCTACGAGCAGTACTTC.